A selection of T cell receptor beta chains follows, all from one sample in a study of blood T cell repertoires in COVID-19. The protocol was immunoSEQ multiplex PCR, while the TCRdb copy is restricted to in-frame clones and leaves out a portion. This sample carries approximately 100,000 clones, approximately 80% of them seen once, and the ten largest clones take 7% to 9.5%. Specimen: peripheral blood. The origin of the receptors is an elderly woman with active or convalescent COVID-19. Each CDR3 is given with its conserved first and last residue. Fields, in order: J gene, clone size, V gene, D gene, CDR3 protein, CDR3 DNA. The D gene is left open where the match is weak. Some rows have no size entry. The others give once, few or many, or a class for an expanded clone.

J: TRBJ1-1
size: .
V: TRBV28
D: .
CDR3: CASSLSRAAFF
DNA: TGTGCCAGCAGTTTGAGCAGGGCAGCTTTCTTT

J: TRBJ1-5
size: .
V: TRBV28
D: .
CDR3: CASSLEGVDNQPQHF
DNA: TGTGCCAGCAGTTTAGAGGGGGTCGACAATCAGCCCCAGCATTTT

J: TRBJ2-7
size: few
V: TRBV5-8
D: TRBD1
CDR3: CASSFGGQGVYEQYF
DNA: TGTGCCAGCAGCTTTGGGGGACAGGGGGTGTACGAGCAGTACTTC

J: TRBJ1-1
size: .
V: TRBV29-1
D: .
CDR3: CSCGGETFF
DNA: TGCAGCTGTGGGGGGGAAACTTTCTTT

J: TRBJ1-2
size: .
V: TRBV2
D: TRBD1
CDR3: CASSEQQGLGGYTF
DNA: TGTGCCAGCAGTGAGCAACAGGGGTTGGGTGGCTACACCTTC

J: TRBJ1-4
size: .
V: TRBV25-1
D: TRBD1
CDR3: CASSEGQGREKLFF
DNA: TGTGCCAGCAGTGAGGGACAGGGTCGTGAAAAACTGTTTTTT

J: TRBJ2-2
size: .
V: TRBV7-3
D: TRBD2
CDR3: CASSLYGLAPNGELFF
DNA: TGTGCCAGCAGCTTATATGGACTAGCGCCCAATGGGGAGCTGTTTTTT

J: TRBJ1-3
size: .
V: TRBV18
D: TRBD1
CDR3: CASSLASGQGNTIYF
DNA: TGTGCCAGCTCACTCGCCTCAGGACAGGGGAACACCATATATTTT

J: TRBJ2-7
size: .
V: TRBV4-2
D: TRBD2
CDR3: CASSQTSGSGYEQYF
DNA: TGTGCCAGCAGCCAGACTAGCGGGAGTGGGTACGAGCAGTACTTC

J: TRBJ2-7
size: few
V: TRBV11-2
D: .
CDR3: CASSLSQGSDEQYF
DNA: TGTGCCAGCAGCTTATCCCAGGGTTCGGACGAGCAGTACTTC

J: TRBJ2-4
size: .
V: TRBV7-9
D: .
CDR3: CASTPGGTAKNIQYF
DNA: TGTGCCAGCACCCCCGGAGGGACAGCCAAAAACATTCAGTACTTC

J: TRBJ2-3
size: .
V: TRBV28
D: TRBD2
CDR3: CASSSSRGDARDTQYF
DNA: TGTGCCAGCAGTTCCTCACGGGGGGACGCACGAGATACGCAGTATTTT

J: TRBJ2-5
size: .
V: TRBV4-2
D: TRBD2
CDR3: CASSQASGRGIWTQYF
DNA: TGTGCCAGCAGCCAAGCCAGCGGGAGGGGAATATGGACCCAGTACTTC

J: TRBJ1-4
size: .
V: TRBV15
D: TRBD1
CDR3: CATSTIRGRGEKLFF
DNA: TGTGCCACCAGCACAATCAGGGGGCGCGGGGAAAAACTGTTTTTT

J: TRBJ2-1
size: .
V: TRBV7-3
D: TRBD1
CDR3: CASSLLGTGNEQFF
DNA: TGTGCCAGCAGCTTACTCGGGACAGGAAATGAGCAGTTCTTC

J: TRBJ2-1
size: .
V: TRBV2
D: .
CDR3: CASKLRVHEQFF
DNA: TGTGCCAGCAAGCTTCGAGTCCATGAGCAGTTCTTC

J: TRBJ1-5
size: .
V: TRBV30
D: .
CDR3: CAWSASASSNQPQHF
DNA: TGTGCCTGGAGTGCTTCCGCGTCCAGCAATCAGCCCCAGCATTTT

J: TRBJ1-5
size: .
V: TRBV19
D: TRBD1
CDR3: CASRLRGQGGNQPQHF
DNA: TGTGCCAGTAGGCTACGAGGACAGGGCGGCAATCAGCCCCAGCATTTT

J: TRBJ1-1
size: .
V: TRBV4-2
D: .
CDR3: CASSQGGVGADTEAFF
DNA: TGTGCCAGCAGCCAAGGAGGTGTGGGGGCAGACACTGAAGCTTTCTTT

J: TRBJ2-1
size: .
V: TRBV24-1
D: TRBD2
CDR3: CATSDRIAGANNEQFF
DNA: TGTGCCACCAGTGACCGGATAGCGGGAGCCAACAATGAGCAGTTCTTC

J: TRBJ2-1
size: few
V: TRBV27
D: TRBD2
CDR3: CASSWTSGGYNEQFF
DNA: TGTGCCAGCAGTTGGACTAGCGGGGGATACAATGAGCAGTTCTTC

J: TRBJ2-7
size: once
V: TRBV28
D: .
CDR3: CASSLGGTSYEQYF
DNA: TGTGCCAGCAGTTTAGGCGGGACCTCCTACGAGCAGTACTTC

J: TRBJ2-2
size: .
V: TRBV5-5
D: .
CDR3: CASRDVPVGELFF
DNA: TGTGCCAGCAGAGATGTCCCAGTAGGGGAGCTGTTTTTT

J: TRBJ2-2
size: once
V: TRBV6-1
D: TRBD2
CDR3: CASSETLAGVTGELFF
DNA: TGTGCCAGCAGTGAAACCCTAGCGGGAGTTACCGGGGAGCTGTTTTTT

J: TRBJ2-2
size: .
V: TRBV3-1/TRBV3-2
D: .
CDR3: CASSQLGSTELFF
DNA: TGTGCCAGCAGCCAATTAGGTTCGACAGAGCTGTTTTTT

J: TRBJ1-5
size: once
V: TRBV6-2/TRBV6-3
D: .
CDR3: CASSYSRVQPQHF
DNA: TGTGCCAGCAGTTACTCGAGGGTTCAGCCCCAGCATTTT

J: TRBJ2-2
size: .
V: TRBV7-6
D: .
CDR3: CASSLAAGNTGELFF
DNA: TGTGCCAGCAGCTTAGCTGCAGGGAACACCGGGGAGCTGTTTTTT

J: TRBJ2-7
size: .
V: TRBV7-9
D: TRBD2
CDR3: CASSARLAGVTYEQYF
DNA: TGTGCCAGCAGCGCACGACTAGCGGGAGTGACCTACGAGCAGTACTTC

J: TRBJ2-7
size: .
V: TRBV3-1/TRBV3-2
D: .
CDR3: CASSQDPRSDWRRSYEQYF
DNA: TGTGCCAGCAGCCAAGATCCCAGGTCGGATTGGCGTCGCTCCTACGAGCAGTACTTC

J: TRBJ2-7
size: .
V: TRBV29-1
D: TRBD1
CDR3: CSVQTGGLYEQYF
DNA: TGCAGCGTTCAGACAGGGGGCTTGTACGAGCAGTACTTC

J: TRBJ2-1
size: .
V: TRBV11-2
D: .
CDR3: CASSSGLIQFF
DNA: TGTGCCAGCAGCTCGGGACTCATACAGTTCTTC

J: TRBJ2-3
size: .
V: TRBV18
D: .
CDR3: CASSPRSPDTQYF
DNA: TGTGCCAGCTCACCTCGAAGCCCAGATACGCAGTATTTT

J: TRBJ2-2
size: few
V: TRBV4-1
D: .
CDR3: CASSHSSRREASTGELFF
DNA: TGCGCCAGCAGCCATTCCTCGCGTCGAGAGGCGAGCACCGGGGAGCTGTTTTTT

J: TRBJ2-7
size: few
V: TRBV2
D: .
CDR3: CASSEFADSAYEQYF
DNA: TGTGCCAGCAGTGAGTTCGCGGATTCCGCCTACGAGCAGTACTTC

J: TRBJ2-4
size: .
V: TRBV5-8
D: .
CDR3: CASTPSGVDVQYF
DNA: TGTGCCAGCACCCCCAGCGGAGTGGATGTACAGTACTTC

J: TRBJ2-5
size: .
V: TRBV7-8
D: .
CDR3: CASSLASLSGETQYF
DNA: TGTGCCAGCAGCTTAGCGTCACTCTCGGGGGAGACCCAGTACTTC

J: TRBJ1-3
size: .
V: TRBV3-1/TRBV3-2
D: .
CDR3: CASSQGGVNTIYF
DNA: TGTGCCAGCAGCCAAGGGGGGGTCAACACCATATATTTT

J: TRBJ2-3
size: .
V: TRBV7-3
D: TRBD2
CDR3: CASSLASGRGPDTQYF
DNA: TGTGCCAGCAGCTTAGCCAGCGGGAGGGGACCAGATACGCAGTATTTT

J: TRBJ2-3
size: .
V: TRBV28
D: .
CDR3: CASSLPKLTQYF
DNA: TGTGCCAGCAGTTTACCAAAGCTTACGCAGTATTTT

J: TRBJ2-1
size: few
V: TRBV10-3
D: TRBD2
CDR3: CAITGGETSGRKNEQFF
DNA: TGTGCCATCACCGGCGGGGAGACTAGCGGGAGAAAGAATGAGCAGTTCTTC

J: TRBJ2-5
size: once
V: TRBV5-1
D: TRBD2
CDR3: CASRVTSGSQETQYF
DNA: TGCGCCAGCAGAGTGACTAGCGGGAGCCAAGAGACCCAGTACTTC

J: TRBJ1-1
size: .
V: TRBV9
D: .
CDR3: CASSLSSGGGTEAFF
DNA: TGTGCCAGCAGCCTCTCGAGTGGCGGAGGCACTGAAGCTTTCTTT

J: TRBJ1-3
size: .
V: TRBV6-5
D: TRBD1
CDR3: CASSYGQGRGNTIYF
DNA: TGTGCCAGCAGTTACGGACAGGGGCGGGGAAACACCATATATTTT

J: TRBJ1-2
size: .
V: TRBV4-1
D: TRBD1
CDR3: CASSPRQGADYGYTF
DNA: TGCGCCAGCAGCCCGCGACAGGGGGCTGACTATGGCTACACCTTC

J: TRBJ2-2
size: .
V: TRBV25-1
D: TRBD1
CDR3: CASQDRHLTGELFF
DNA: TGTGCCAGCCAGGACAGGCACCTAACCGGGGAGCTGTTTTTT

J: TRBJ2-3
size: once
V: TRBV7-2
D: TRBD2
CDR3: CASSLSTGGRWDTQYF
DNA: TGTGCCAGCAGCTTATCCACGGGGGGACGATGGGATACGCAGTATTTT

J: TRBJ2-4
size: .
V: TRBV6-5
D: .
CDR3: CASREPSNIQYF
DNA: TGTGCCAGCAGAGAGCCAAGTAACATTCAGTACTTC

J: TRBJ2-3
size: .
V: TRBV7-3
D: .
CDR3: CASSLFHSTDTQYF
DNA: TGTGCCAGCAGCTTATTCCATAGCACAGATACGCAGTATTTT

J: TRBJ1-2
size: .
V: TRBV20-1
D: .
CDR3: CSAAGGYGYTF
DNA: TGCAGTGCGGCGGGGGGCTATGGCTACACCTTC

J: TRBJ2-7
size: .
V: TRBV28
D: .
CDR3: CASSLPGVVYEQYF
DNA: TGTGCCAGCAGTCTCCCAGGGGTAGTATACGAGCAGTACTTC

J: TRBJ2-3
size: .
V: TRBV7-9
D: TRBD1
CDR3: CASSSWDRGTDTQYF
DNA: TGTGCCAGCAGCTCCTGGGACAGGGGCACAGATACGCAGTATTTT

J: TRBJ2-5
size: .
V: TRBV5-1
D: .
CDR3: CASSLVGPGETQYF
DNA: TGCGCCAGCAGCTTGGTTGGTCCCGGGGAGACCCAGTACTTC

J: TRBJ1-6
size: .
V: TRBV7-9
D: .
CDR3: CASSLARVTYNSPLHF
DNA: TGTGCCAGCAGCTTAGCCAGGGTGACCTATAATTCACCCCTCCACTTT

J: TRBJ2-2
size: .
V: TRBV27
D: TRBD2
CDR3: CASSRLAGGKTRNTGELFF
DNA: TGTGCCAGCAGTCGACTAGCGGGAGGGAAAACCCGGAACACCGGGGAGCTGTTTTTT

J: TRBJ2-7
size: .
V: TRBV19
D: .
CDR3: CASSRPGGYRDHEQYF
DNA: TGTGCCAGTAGTAGGCCCGGGGGGTACAGGGACCACGAGCAGTACTTC

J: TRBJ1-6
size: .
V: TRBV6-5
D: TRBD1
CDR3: CASKMQGQNSPLHF
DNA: TGTGCCAGCAAGATGCAGGGACAGAATTCACCCCTCCACTTT

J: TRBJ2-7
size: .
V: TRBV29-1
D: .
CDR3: CSVRVGITGKSSYEQYF
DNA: TGCAGCGTACGGGTGGGGATCACAGGCAAGTCCTCCTACGAGCAGTACTTC

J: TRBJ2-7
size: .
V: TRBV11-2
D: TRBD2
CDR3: CASSLGLATPPYEQYF
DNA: TGTGCCAGCAGCTTAGGACTAGCGACCCCTCCCTACGAGCAGTACTTC